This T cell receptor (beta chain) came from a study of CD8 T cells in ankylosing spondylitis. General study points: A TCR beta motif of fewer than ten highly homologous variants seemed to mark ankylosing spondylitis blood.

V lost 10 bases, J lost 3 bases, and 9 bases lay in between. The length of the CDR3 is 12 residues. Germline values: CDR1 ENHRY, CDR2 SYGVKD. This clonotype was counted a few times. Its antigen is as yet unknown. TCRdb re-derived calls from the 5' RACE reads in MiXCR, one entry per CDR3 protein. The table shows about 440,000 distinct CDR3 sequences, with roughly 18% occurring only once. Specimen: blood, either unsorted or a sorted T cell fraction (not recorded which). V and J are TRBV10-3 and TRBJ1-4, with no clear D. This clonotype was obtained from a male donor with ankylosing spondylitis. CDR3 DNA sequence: TGTGCCAGCCGAGACCCTAATGAAAAACTGTTTTTT. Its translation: CASRDPNEKLFF.